One and the same sample provided the 27 T cell receptor beta chains below, sequenced in a study of shared clonotypes between healthy human individuals. The table came from immunoSEQ multiplex PCR; TCRdb's copy has only in-frame clones and leaves some out. Found here are 1.4 million or so clones, approximately 98.5% of them singletons; the top ten hold roughly 0.35%. Sequenced input: naive CD4+ T cells sorted from blood. Subset meaning: CD45RA+ positively selected. The source of these receptors is a man under 40 in good health.

This clone came up once. The CDR3 here is CASSFRGGAGYTF. In DNA, the CDR3 is TGTGCCAGCAGTTTCCGGGGGGGTGCTGGCTACACCTTC. The genes are TRBV28 and TRBJ1-2; weak D call: TRBD1 (5 bases). V was trimmed by 3 bases and J by 7 bases, leaving 12 bases between them. The CDR3 length is 13 residues. The germline V gene encodes CDR1 MDHEN and CDR2 SYDVKM.

J is TRBJ2-1 and V is TRBV10-3; the match to TRBD1 covers 9 bases. V lost 3 bases and J lost 7; bases outside the gene matches: 7. Germline V CDR1 and CDR2: ENHRY, SYGVKD. This CDR3 is 15 amino acids long. For the CDR3, the DNA is TGTGCCATCAGTGACCGAGGGACAGGGAATAATGAGCAGTTCTTC. Amino acids: CAISDRGTGNNEQFF.

The chain has TRBV6-1 and TRBJ1-1; 8 positions match TRBD1. Trimming removed 11 bases from V and 4 bases from J; junction bases left unmatched: 3. CDR3 length equals 11 residues. CDR1 and CDR2 (germline): MNHNS, SASEGT. DNA for the CDR3: TGTGCCGTTACAGGGGGCACTGAAGCTTTCTTT. Amino acid sequence: CAVTGGTEAFF.

The chain combines TRBV15 with TRBJ1-4; D might be TRBD1 (6 bases). CDR3 length: 15 residues. With 4 bases removed from V and 6 bases from J, the gap between germline ends came to 15 bases. Germline loops: CDR1 LNHNV, CDR2 YYDKDF (reference sequence). In DNA, the CDR3 is TGTGCCACCAGCAAGACCGGGACATCGGATGAAAAACTGTTTTTT. This gives the protein CATSKTGTSDEKLFF.

Only one count was recorded for this clone. The J gene is TRBJ1-1, the V gene TRBV5-1; no clear D. In germline, CDR1 is SGHRS, CDR2 YFSETQ. This CDR3 is built from 14 residues. V lost 3 bases, J lost 0 bases, and 9 bases lay in between. The CDR3 nucleotides are TGCGCCAGCAGCTCAACACGGATGAACACTGAAGCTTTCTTT. It codes for CASSSTRMNTEAFF. The variable domain in full, with the rest retrieved from reference TRBV5-1 and TRBJ1-1, is KAGVTQTPRYLIKTRGQQVTLSCSPISGHRSVSWYQQTPGQGLQFLFEYFSETQRNKGNFPGRFSGRQFSNSRSEMNVSTLELGDSALYLCASSSTRMNTEAFFGQGTRLTVV.

The J gene is TRBJ1-5, the V gene TRBV21-1. TRBV21-1 is a pseudogene. The CDR3 is 15 residues long. The CDR3 spells CASSPLGGSNQPQHF. CDR3 nucleotide sequence: TGTGCCAGCAGCCCTCTAGGAGGAAGCAATCAGCCCCAGCATTTT.

This clone was counted a single time. This chain joins TRBV19 and TRBJ2-1; TRBD2 might be the D (5 bases). The length of the CDR3 is 15 residues. Deletions cut 7 bases from V and 0 bases from J, with 13 bases between. The germline CDR1 and CDR2 sequences are LNHDA and SQIVND (reference sequence). CDR3 sequence: CASTERMSSYNEQFF. The CDR3 coding sequence is TGTGCCAGTACAGAGCGGATGAGCTCCTACAATGAGCAGTTCTTC.

Details on this clone: Other DNA sequences in this sample translate to the same CDR3. The chain recombines TRBV5-1 with TRBJ1-1, with a weak D call TRBD1 (6 bases). This CDR3 contains 14 residues. Trimming cost V 4 bases and J 0 bases, with 10 bases left between them. CDR1 is SGHRS and CDR2 is YFSETQ in the germline V gene. The CDR3 spells CASSPDRMNTEAFF. CDR3 in DNA: TGCGCCAGCAGCCCAGACAGGATGAACACTGAAGCTTTCTTT.

V and J are TRBV5-6 and TRBJ2-5, with D possibly being TRBD2 (5 bases). V shed 2 bases and J shed 3 bases, with 5 bases lying between them. The CDR3 loop spans 12 amino acids. The germline V gene has CDR1 SGHDT and CDR2 YYEEEE. The CDR3 DNA sequence: TGTGCCAGCAGCTTCGGGGAAGAGACCCAGTACTTC. Translating it yields CASSFGEETQYF.

The chain employs TRBV28 and TRBJ2-3; D possibly corresponds to TRBD1 (5 bases). In germline, CDR1 is MDHEN, CDR2 SYDVKM. Trimming cost V 4 bases and J 1 base, with 15 bases left between them. The CDR3 is 16 residues long. CDR3 coding DNA: TGTGCCAGCAGTTCCCCCCAAGGGGCCCGCACAGATACGCAGTATTTT. Translation: CASSSPQGARTDTQYF.

The V and J genes are TRBV5-4 and TRBJ2-7, with D possibly being TRBD2 (6 bases). CDR1 is SGHNT, CDR2 YYREEE, per germline (reference sequence). CDR3 length: 14 residues. Between the trimmed V and J ends, which lost 4 bases and 6 bases, there was a span of 17 bases. The CDR3 spells CASSRELSGLEQYF. DNA for the CDR3: TGTGCCAGCAGCCGAGAACTAAGCGGGCTCGAGCAGTACTTC.

V gene TRBV21-1 combines with J gene TRBJ2-5; the table's D call, TRBD1, was not checked against the DNA. TRBV21-1 is annotated as a pseudogene. There are 12 residues in the CDR3. CDR3 in DNA: TGTGCCAGCAGCAAAGTCAGGATAAGTGGGTACTTC. This gives the protein CASSKVRISGYF.

The V gene is TRBV5-4, the J gene TRBJ1-5, with a possible D match to TRBD1 (5 bases). The V end lost 0 bases, the J end lost 1 base, and 11 bases lay between the germline ends. The CDR3 is 16 residues long. Germline-derived CDR1 and CDR2 are SGHNT and YYREEE (reference sequence). The CDR3 region is CASSLGGARSNQPQHF. CDR3 nucleotides: TGTGCCAGCAGCTTGGGAGGGGCCCGAAGCAATCAGCCCCAGCATTTT. The variable domain in full, completed from reference TRBV5-4 and TRBJ1-5, reads ETGVTQSPTHLIKTRGQQVTLRCSSQSGHNTVSWYQQALGQGPQFIFQYYREEENGRGNFPPRFSGLQFPNYSSELNVNALELDDSALYLCASSLGGARSNQPQHFGDGTRLSIL.

The chain uses TRBV7-8 and TRBJ1-2; no definite D call. V was cut by 10 bases and J by 3 bases, with 15 bases left in between. The CDR3 runs 13 residues. The germline V gene has CDR1 SGHVS and CDR2 FQNEAQ. CDR3 DNA sequence: TGTGCCATCCACAGCGGCGCGGACTATGGCTACACCTTC. This codes for CAIHSGADYGYTF.

The gene calls are TRBV6-6 and TRBJ1-1; D remains ambiguous. V was pared by 5 bases and J by 11 bases, with 12 bases between. This CDR3 is 11 amino acids long. Germline V gene lookup returns CDR1 MNHNY and CDR2 SVGAGI (reference sequence). This chain's CDR3 is CASSPQVAAFF. Written as DNA, the CDR3 is TGTGCCAGCAGTCCCCAGGTCGCGGCTTTCTTT.

The V call is TRBV10-1, the J call TRBJ1-1, with a tentative D call TRBD1 (6 bases). The CDR3 is 13 amino acids. Trimming left V 5 bases short and J 1 base short, with 8 bases between. Germline-derived CDR1 and CDR2 are WNHNN and SYGVQD (reference sequence). This chain's CDR3 is CASSTGTNTEAFF. The CDR3 bases are TGCGCCAGCAGTACAGGGACGAACACTGAAGCTTTCTTT.

The CDR3 sequence is CSVASSGGSYNEQFF. CDR3 nucleotide sequence: TGCAGCGTTGCGTCTTCTGGGGGGTCCTACAATGAGCAGTTCTTC. This chain connects TRBV29-1 to TRBJ2-1; D perhaps matches TRBD2 (6 bases). The CDR3 sequence is 15 residues long. Per the germline V gene, CDR1 is SQVTM and CDR2 is ANQGSEA. Trimming shortened V by 4 bases and J by 1 base, and 14 bases separated the two germline ends.

CDR3 region: CASSRQPSIQETQYF. In DNA form, the CDR3 reads TGCGCCAGCAGCCGACAGCCTTCCATCCAAGAGACCCAGTACTTC. This chain uses TRBV5-1 with TRBJ2-5; maybe TRBD1 (5 bases). Germline V lookup: CDR1 SGHRS, CDR2 YFSETQ. The V and J ends lost 4 bases and 1 base respectively, with 14 bases between them. The CDR3 has 15 residues.

V gene TRBV10-3 combines with J gene TRBJ2-1, with 10 bases aligning to TRBD2. After removal of 4 bases from V and 9 bases from J, the junction contained 9 bases not matched to a gene. Germline V gene data show CDR1 as ENHRY and CDR2 as SYGVKD. CDR3 length equals 15 residues. The CDR3 loop reads CAISALAGAESEQFF. In DNA form, the CDR3 reads TGTGCCATCAGTGCCCTAGCGGGGGCCGAGAGTGAGCAGTTCTTC.

The gene calls are TRBV5-1 and TRBJ1-2; 8 bases agree with TRBD1. The ends lost 3 bases at V and 2 bases at J; junction bases unmatched: 6. The CDR3 sequence is 15 residues long. Germline V gene sequence: CDR1 SGHRS, CDR2 YFSETQ. The CDR3 spells CASSSTTGANYGYTF. The CDR3 DNA sequence: TGCGCCAGCAGCTCAACGACAGGGGCCAACTATGGCTACACCTTC.

This clone has just one count. The rearrangement joins TRBV14 to TRBJ2-5, with no clear D. The V gene lost 5 bases and the J gene lost 2 bases, with 15 bases spanning the gap. Germline V gene sequence: CDR1 SGHDN, CDR2 FVKESK. CDR3 length: 15 residues. CDR3 bases: TGTGCCAGCAGCAAAAGGACCCAGTTACAAGAGACCCAGTACTTC. This codes for CASSKRTQLQETQYF.

This chain uses TRBV27 with TRBJ2-1, with TRBD1 as a possible D gene (5 bases). Germline lookup yields CDR1 MNHEY and CDR2 SMNVEV (reference sequence). The length of the CDR3 is 16 residues. V was trimmed by 5 bases and J by 8 bases, leaving 22 bases between them. This chain's CDR3 is CASSPTRVIVEDEQFF. As DNA, the CDR3 is TGTGCCAGCAGTCCGACCAGGGTGATCGTTGAGGATGAGCAGTTCTTC.

The chain uses TRBV10-3 and TRBJ2-5; D might be TRBD1 or TRBD2, each matching 5 bases. The germline CDR1 and CDR2 sequences are ENHRY and SYGVKD. Trimming pared 6 bases from V and 1 base from J, leaving 18 bases between. The CDR3 sequence is 16 residues long. CDR3 in amino acids: CAIRDRVEGTQETQYF. CDR3 DNA sequence: TGTGCCATCAGGGACCGCGTCGAAGGGACCCAAGAGACCCAGTACTTC.

V and J are TRBV5-5 and TRBJ1-1; D not certain. Germline V CDR1 and CDR2: SGHKS, YYEKEE (reference sequence). The CDR3 is 15 amino acids. Trimming pared 4 bases from V and 0 bases from J, leaving 13 bases between. The CDR3 reads CASSQTTSMNTEAFF. CDR3 in DNA: TGTGCCAGCAGCCAAACGACGTCTATGAACACTGAAGCTTTCTTT. Full variable domain (outside the CDR3, taken from reference TRBV5-5 and TRBJ1-1): DAGVTQSPTHLIKTRGQQVTLRCSPISGHKSVSWYQQVLGQGPQFIFQYYEKEERGRGNFPDRFSARQFPNYSSELNVNALLLGDSALYLCASSQTTSMNTEAFFGQGTRLTVV.

The rearrangement links TRBV14 to TRBJ1-2, with D uncertain. Trimming removed 3 bases at V and 3 bases at J, with 8 bases between. Germline CDR1 and CDR2: SGHDN and FVKESK. The CDR3 loop spans 13 amino acids. As DNA, the CDR3 is TGTGCCAGCAGCCACGGGGTTCACTATGGCTACACCTTC. It codes for CASSHGVHYGYTF.

The V gene is TRBV9, the J gene TRBJ2-6, with 9 bases aligning to TRBD1. The V segment lost 0 bases and the J segment 0 bases; nucleotides outside the gene matches: 1. Per germline, CDR1 SGDLS and CDR2 YYNGEE. This CDR3 has 17 residues. The CDR3 coding sequence is TGTGCCAGCAGCGTAGCGGGACAGGGCTCTGGGGCCAACGTCCTGACTTTC. As protein: CASSVAGQGSGANVLTF. Together with reference TRBV9 and TRBJ2-6, the CDR3 gives the full variable domain: DSGVTQTPKHLITATGQRVTLRCSPRSGDLSVYWYQQSLDQGLQFLIQYYNGEERAKGNILERFSAQQFPDLHSELNLSSLELGDSALYFCASSVAGQGSGANVLTFGAGSRLTVL.

V and J are TRBV9 and TRBJ2-7; 12 nucleotides match TRBD2. CDR3 length: 17 residues. Trimming removed 0 bases from V and 4 bases from J; junction bases left unmatched: 8. CDR1 is SGDLS and CDR2 is YYNGEE in the germline V gene. CDR3 nucleotide sequence: TGTGCCAGCAGCGTAGGGGCTAGCGGGAGGGAGGCATACGAGCAGTACTTC. This sequence encodes CASSVGASGREAYEQYF.